A selection of T cell receptor beta chains follows, all from one sample in a study of blood T cell repertoires in COVID-19. TCRdb keeps only in-frame clones here, not all; method: immunoSEQ multiplex PCR. This sample carries around 200,000 clones, more than 75% of them seen once, and the ten largest clones take around 2.7%. Input material: peripheral blood. The origin of the receptors is a man aged 35 to 55 with active or convalescent COVID-19. CDR3s include the opening cysteine and the closing phenylalanine or tryptophan. D genes are given only for firm matches. Size is stated for part of the rows, as once, few or many counts, or as a class when the clone is expanded.

TRBD2	NA	TRBV7-2	TRBJ2-1	TGTGCCAGCAGCCCCCGGACTAGCGGGGGGGGAAGCTCCTACAATGAGCAGTTCTTC	CASSPRTSGGGSSYNEQFF
TRBD1	NA	TRBV6-5	TRBJ1-5	TGTGCCAGCAGCCCGGGACAGGGGGTCGGCCAGCCCCAGCATTTT	CASSPGQGVGQPQHF
NA	NA	TRBV28	TRBJ1-5	TGTGCCAGCAGATCCAGCTGGCGGGGGGCCGGGAATCAGCCCCAGCATTTT	CASRSSWRGAGNQPQHF
TRBD2	NA	TRBV27	TRBJ2-3	TGTGCCAGCAGTTCTTGGCTAGCGGGGCGAGATACGCAGTATTTT	CASSSWLAGRDTQYF
TRBD1	NA	TRBV5-4	TRBJ1-1	TGTGCCAGCAGCCAGATCATACACCGGGACAGCTACACTGAAGCTTTCTTT	CASSQIIHRDSYTEAFF
TRBD2	NA	TRBV6-5	TRBJ2-7	TGTGCCAGCAGTTACTTCGGGGGGTCCTCCTACGAGCAGTACTTC	CASSYFGGSSYEQYF
NA	NA	TRBV28	TRBJ1-4	TGTGCCAGCAGTTTGCTCGGGTCTGCAACTAATGAAAAACTGTTTTTT	CASSLLGSATNEKLFF
NA	NA	TRBV9	TRBJ1-2	TGTGCCAGCAGTCGGAGGGTGGAGACGGAAGGCTACACCTTC	CASSRRVETEGYTF
NA	once	TRBV12-3/TRBV12-4	TRBJ1-1	TGTGCCAGCAGTCGGGGGACTGAAGCTTTCTTT	CASSRGTEAFF
NA	NA	TRBV19	TRBJ2-3	TGTGCCAGTACCTCCGGGGGTTTTAGCACAGATACGCAGTATTTT	CASTSGGFSTDTQYF
NA	NA	TRBV5-1	TRBJ1-2	TGCGCCAGCAGCTCCCTCCCTAACTATGGCTACACCTTC	CASSSLPNYGYTF
TRBD1	NA	TRBV3-1/TRBV3-2	TRBJ2-3	TGTGCCAGCAGCCAAGATGGGGACAGGGCCACAGATACGCAGTATTTT	CASSQDGDRATDTQYF
NA	NA	TRBV13	TRBJ2-4	TGTGCCAGCAGCCAAGGAGTCGGGAAAAACATTCAGTACTTC	CASSQGVGKNIQYF
TRBD1	NA	TRBV12-5	TRBJ1-5	TGTGCTAGTGGTTACGGGACAGGGAGTTATGAGCCCCAGCATTTT	CASGYGTGSYEPQHF
NA	NA	TRBV19	TRBJ1-1	TGTGCCAGTAGTATAGATCTGGGAGGGAACACTGAAGCTTTCTTT	CASSIDLGGNTEAFF
TRBD2	NA	TRBV4-2	TRBJ2-7	TGTGCCAGCAGCCAGATAGCGGGGGGCCGAGGCGAGCAGTACTTC	CASSQIAGGRGEQYF
TRBD1	once	TRBV6-5	TRBJ1-5	TGTGCCAGCAGCACGGACAGGGCGTATCAGCCCCAGCATTTT	CASSTDRAYQPQHF
TRBD2	NA	TRBV5-6	TRBJ2-3	TGTGCCAGCAACTACCGGGGCGGGGGGGACACAGATACGCAGTATTTT	CASNYRGGGDTDTQYF
TRBD1	NA	TRBV7-2	TRBJ1-3	TGTGCCAGCAGCTTAGAACAGGGGGGAAACACCATATATTTT	CASSLEQGGNTIYF
NA	NA	TRBV5-1	TRBJ1-6	TGCGCCAGCAGCTTGACCGGGAGCGATTCACCCCTCCACTTT	CASSLTGSDSPLHF
NA	few	TRBV9	TRBJ2-7	TGTGCCAGCAGCGCCCGGGGGAGCGGCTCCTACGAGCAGTACTTC	CASSARGSGSYEQYF
TRBD1	NA	TRBV24-1	TRBJ2-7	TGTGCCACCAGTTTGTTACAGGGGGCCCACGAGCAGTACTTC	CATSLLQGAHEQYF
NA	NA	TRBV5-1	TRBJ1-4	TGCGCCAGCTGTCCTGGACAGTCTAATGAAAAACTGTTTTTT	CASCPGQSNEKLFF
NA	NA	TRBV19	TRBJ1-3	TGTGCCACAGGGTACGGAAACACCATATATTTT	CATGYGNTIYF
NA	NA	TRBV18	TRBJ1-3	TGTGCCAGCTCACCTGCCGGGCCCGGGATAGGAAACACCATATATTTT	CASSPAGPGIGNTIYF
TRBD2	NA	TRBV30	TRBJ2-1	TGTGCCTGGGTCCTAGCGGGGGGGGGTGAGCAGTTCTTC	CAWVLAGGGEQFF
TRBD2	NA	TRBV29-1	TRBJ2-7	TGCAGCGTTGAAGATGGCGGCGGGGGTCCCTACGAGCAGTACTTC	CSVEDGGGGPYEQYF
NA	NA	TRBV6-5	TRBJ1-1	TGTGCCAGCAGCCCCATCACAGCGAACACTGAAGCTTTCTTT	CASSPITANTEAFF
TRBD1	NA	TRBV9	TRBJ1-6	TGTGCCAGCAGCGGCAACTGGGGGACAGGGGTAAATTCACCCCTCCACTTT	CASSGNWGTGVNSPLHF
NA	NA	TRBV7-2	TRBJ1-1	TGTGCCAGCACCCTAAGGGCAGGCCGGGGTTTCTTT	CASTLRAGRGFF
TRBD1	NA	TRBV7-3	TRBJ1-4	TGTGCCAGCAGCTTAAAAGGGACAGGGAATGAAAAACTGTTTTTT	CASSLKGTGNEKLFF
NA	NA	TRBV9	TRBJ1-6	TGTGCCAGCAGCGTATCTACTGGTTCACCCCTCCACTTT	CASSVSTGSPLHF
NA	few	TRBV5-6	TRBJ2-7	TGTGCCAGCAGCTTGGGTGGCGGAACCTACGAGCAGTACTTC	CASSLGGGTYEQYF
NA	NA	TRBV13	TRBJ1-2	TGTGCCAGCAGCTTAGGCCGCGGGGGTCTTAAGGACTATGGCTACACCTTC	CASSLGRGGLKDYGYTF
NA	NA	TRBV6-6	TRBJ1-1	TGTGCCAGCACTGCAGGACAGAGAGCTTTCTTT	CASTAGQRAFF
NA	NA	TRBV9	TRBJ1-4	TGTGCCAGCAGCGTAGAAGGGGGTTATAATGAAAAACTGTTTTTT	CASSVEGGYNEKLFF
TRBD1	NA	TRBV27	TRBJ1-2	TGTGCCAGCAGTGTTACCGGGACAGAATACCTCTATGGCTACACCTTC	CASSVTGTEYLYGYTF
TRBD1	NA	TRBV4-2	TRBJ1-3	TGTGCCAGCAGCCAAGGGTTGGACAGGCGCTCTGGAAACACCATATATTTT	CASSQGLDRRSGNTIYF
NA	NA	TRBV29-1	TRBJ1-1	TGCAGCGTAGGTGGGAGTATGAACACTGAAGCTTTCTTT	CSVGGSMNTEAFF
NA	few	TRBV10-1	TRBJ2-1	TGCGCCAGCAGTGAGTCTCGACAGGCCACTAACTACAATGAGCAGTTCTTC	CASSESRQATNYNEQFF
NA	NA	TRBV29-1	TRBJ2-7	TGCAGCGCCCTACAGGGACCCTACGAGCAGTACTTC	CSALQGPYEQYF
NA	NA	TRBV4-1	TRBJ1-1	TGCGCCAGCAGCCCCGGGGGGGTGGACACTGAAGCTTTCTTT	CASSPGGVDTEAFF
TRBD1	NA	TRBV14	TRBJ2-7	TGTGCCAGCAGCCAAGATCGAGGTACAGGGGGCGTCGAGCAGTACTTC	CASSQDRGTGGVEQYF
TRBD1	few	TRBV24-1	TRBJ1-2	TGTGCCACCAGTGACCGTGGGACAGCCTGGGGCTATGGCTACACCTTC	CATSDRGTAWGYGYTF
NA	NA	TRBV3-1/TRBV3-2	TRBJ2-2	TGTGCCAGCAGCCAAGACGTTCCGATGAGGAACACCGGGGAGCTGTTTTTT	CASSQDVPMRNTGELFF
TRBD1	NA	TRBV28	TRBJ1-2	TGTGCCAGCAATCGACAGGGGATGAAATATGGCTACACCTTC	CASNRQGMKYGYTF